This record covers a single T cell receptor beta chain. What it binds is not known. The data derive from a study of CXCR3-negative and CXCR3-positive naive CD8 T cells. General study points: TRB CDR3s of CXCR3-positive naive cells were more hydrophobic than those of CXCR3-negative naive cells.

Each TRB cDNA library was prepared by 5' RACE (with UMI labels). Each CDR3 protein gets one entry in TCRdb, which reprocessed the 5' RACE reads and gives no DNA. Here the sample table reports some 140,000 distinct CDR3 sequences. This CDR3 is 14 amino acids long. Sequenced: naive CXCR3+ CD8+ T cells from blood. This sample's subset: CD45RO-CCR7+CD27+CD95- naive CD8+ T cells expressing CXCR3 (TNR3+). The sequence came from a human donor in good health. Some clones in this sample may be carry-over from other donors' samples. This rearrangement joins TRBV12-3 or TRBV12-4 to TRBJ1-1; TCRdb's D call, TRBD1, is unchecked because there is no DNA. This CDR3 is CASSLAYQGSEAFF.